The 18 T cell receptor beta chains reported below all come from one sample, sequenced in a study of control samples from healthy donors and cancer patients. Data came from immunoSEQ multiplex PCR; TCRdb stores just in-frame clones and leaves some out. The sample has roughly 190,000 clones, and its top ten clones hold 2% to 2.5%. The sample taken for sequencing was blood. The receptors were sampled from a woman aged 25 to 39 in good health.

CDR3 loop: CASSYVSAKNIQYF. CDR3 nucleotides: TGTGCCAGCAGTTACGTGTCAGCCAAAAACATTCAGTACTTC. The genes are TRBV6-2 or TRBV6-3 and TRBJ2-4; D unresolved. The V end lost 2 bases, the J end lost 0 bases, and 5 bases lay between the germline ends. The CDR3 sequence is 14 residues long. Germline V gene sequence: CDR1 MNHEY, CDR2 SVGEGT.

CDR3 amino acids: CAWSVGGRVTEAFF. The CDR3 DNA reads TGTGCCTGGAGTGTAGGAGGGAGGGTCACTGAAGCTTTCTTT. This chain uses TRBV30 with TRBJ1-1, with D unclear. CDR3 size: 14 residues. V lost 0 bases and J 4 bases, leaving 12 bases between the germline ends. The germline gives CDR1 GTSNPN, CDR2 SVGIG (reference sequence).

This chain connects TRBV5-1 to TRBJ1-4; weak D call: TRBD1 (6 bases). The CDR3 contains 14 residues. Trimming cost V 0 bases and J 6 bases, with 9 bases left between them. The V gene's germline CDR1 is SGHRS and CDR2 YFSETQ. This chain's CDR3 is CASSLGQEYEKLFF. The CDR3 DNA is TGCGCCAGCAGCTTGGGACAGGAGTATGAAAAACTGTTTTTT.

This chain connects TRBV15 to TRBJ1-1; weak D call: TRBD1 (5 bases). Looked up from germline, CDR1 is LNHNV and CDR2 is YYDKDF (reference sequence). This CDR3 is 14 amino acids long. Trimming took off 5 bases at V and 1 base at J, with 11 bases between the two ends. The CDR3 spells CATSRSGGNTEAFF. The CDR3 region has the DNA TGTGCCACCAGCCGATCCGGGGGGAACACTGAAGCTTTCTTT. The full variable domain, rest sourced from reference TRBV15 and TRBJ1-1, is DAMVIQNPRYQVTQFGKPVTLSCSQTLNHNVMYWYQQKSSQAPKLLFHYYDKDFNNEADTPDNFQSRRPNTSFCFLDIRSPGLGDTAMYLCATSRSGGNTEAFFGQGTRLTVV.

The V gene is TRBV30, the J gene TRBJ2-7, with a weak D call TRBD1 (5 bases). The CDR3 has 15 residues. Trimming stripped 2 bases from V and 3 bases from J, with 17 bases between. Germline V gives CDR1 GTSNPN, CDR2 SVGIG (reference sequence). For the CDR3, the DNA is TGTGCCTGGAGTATACCCAGACAGCTTTACTACGAGCAGTACTTC. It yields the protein CAWSIPRQLYYEQYF. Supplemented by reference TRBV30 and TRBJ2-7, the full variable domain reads SQTIHQWPATLVQPVGSPLSLECTVEGTSNPNLYWYRQAAGRGLQLLFYSVGIGQISSEVPQNLSASRPQDRQFILSSKKLLLSDSGFYLCAWSIPRQLYYEQYFGPGTRLTVT.

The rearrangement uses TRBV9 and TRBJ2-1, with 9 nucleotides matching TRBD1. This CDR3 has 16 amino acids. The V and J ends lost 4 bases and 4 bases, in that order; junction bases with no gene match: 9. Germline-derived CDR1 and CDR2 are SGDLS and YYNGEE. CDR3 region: CASSPRGQGLYNEQFF. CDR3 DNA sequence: TGTGCCAGCAGCCCCCGGGGACAGGGCTTATACAATGAGCAGTTCTTC.

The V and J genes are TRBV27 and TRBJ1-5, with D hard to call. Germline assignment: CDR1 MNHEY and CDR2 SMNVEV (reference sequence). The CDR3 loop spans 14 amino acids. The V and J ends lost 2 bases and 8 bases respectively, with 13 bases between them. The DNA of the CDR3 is TGTGCCAGCAGTTTAACACGGGTCTTGGAGCCCCAGCATTTT. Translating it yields CASSLTRVLEPQHF.

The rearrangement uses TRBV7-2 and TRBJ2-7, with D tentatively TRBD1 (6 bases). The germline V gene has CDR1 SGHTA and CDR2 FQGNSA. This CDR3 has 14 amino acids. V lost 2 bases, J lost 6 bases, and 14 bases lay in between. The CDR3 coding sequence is TGTGCCAGCAGCTTAACCGACAGGACGACCGAGCAGTACTTC. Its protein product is CASSLTDRTTEQYF. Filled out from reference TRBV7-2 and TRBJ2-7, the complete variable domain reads GAGVSQSPSNKVTEKGKDVELRCDPISGHTALYWYRQSLGQGLEFLIYFQGNSAPDKSGLPSDRFSAERTGGSVSTLTIQRTQQEDSAVYLCASSLTDRTTEQYFGPGTRLTVT.

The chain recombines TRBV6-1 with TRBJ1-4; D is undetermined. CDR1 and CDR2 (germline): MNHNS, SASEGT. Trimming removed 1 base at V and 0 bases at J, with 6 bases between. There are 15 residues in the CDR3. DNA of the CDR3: TGTGCCAGCAGTGAAGTGGGTGCAACTAATGAAAAACTGTTTTTT. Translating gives CASSEVGATNEKLFF.

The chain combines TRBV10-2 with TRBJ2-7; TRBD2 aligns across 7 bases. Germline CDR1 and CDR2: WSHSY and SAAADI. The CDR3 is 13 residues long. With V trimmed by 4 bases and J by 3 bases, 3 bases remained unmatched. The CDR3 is CASSVRGGYEQYF. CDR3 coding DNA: TGCGCCAGCAGTGTTCGCGGGGGCTACGAGCAGTACTTC.

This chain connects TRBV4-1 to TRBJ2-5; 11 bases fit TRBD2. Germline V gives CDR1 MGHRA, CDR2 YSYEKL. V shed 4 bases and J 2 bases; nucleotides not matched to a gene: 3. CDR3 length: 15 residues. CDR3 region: CASSLGTSGQETQYF. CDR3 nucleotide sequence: TGCGCCAGCAGCCTGGGGACTAGCGGACAAGAGACCCAGTACTTC.

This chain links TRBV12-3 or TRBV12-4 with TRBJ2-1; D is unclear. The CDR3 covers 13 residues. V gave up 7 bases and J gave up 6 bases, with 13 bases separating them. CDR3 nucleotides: TGTGCCAGCACCCTTTCCCGATCCAATGAGCAGTTCTTC. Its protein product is CASTLSRSNEQFF.

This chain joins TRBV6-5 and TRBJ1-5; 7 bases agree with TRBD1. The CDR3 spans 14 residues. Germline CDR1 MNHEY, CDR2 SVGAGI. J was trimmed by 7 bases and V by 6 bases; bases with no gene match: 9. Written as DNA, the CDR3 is TGTGCCAGCAGCCCAGGACAGGAACAACAGCCCCAGCATTTT. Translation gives CASSPGQEQQPQHF.

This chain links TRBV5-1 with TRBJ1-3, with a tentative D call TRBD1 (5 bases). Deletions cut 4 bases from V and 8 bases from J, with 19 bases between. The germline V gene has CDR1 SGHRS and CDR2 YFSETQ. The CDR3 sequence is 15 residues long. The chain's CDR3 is CASSPVGGYRDTIYF. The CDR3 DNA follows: TGCGCCAGCAGCCCCGTCGGGGGTTATCGTGACACCATATATTTT.

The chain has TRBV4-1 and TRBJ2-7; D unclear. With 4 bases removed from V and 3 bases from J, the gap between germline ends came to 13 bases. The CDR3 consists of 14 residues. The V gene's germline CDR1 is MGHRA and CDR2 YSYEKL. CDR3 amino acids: CASSLDRVNYEQYF. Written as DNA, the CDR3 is TGCGCCAGCAGCCTAGATAGAGTAAACTACGAGCAGTACTTC.

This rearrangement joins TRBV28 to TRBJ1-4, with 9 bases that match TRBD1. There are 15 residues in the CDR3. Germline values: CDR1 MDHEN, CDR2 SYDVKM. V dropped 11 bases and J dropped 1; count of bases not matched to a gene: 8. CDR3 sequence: CAHRGRKGTNEKLFF. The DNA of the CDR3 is TGTGCCCACAGGGGGCGAAAGGGAACTAATGAAAAACTGTTTTTT.

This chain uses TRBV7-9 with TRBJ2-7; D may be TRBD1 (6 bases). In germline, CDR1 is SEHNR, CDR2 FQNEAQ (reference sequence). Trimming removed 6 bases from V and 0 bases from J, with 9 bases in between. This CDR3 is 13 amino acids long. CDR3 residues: CASRDSLSYEQYF. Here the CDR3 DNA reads TGTGCCAGCAGGGACAGTCTCTCCTACGAGCAGTACTTC.

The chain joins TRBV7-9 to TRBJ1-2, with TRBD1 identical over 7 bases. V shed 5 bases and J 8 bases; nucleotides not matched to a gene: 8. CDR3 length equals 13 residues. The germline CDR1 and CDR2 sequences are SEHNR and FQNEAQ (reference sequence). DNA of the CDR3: TGTGCCAGCAGCAAGACAGGGTTCGGGGGCTACACCTTC. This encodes CASSKTGFGGYTF.